Following are 17 T cell receptor beta chains from one sample sequenced in a study of identical twins' blood T cells. TCRdb reprocessed the 5' RACE reads via MiXCR and lists one record per CDR3 protein. The repertoire has about 370,000 distinct CDR3 sequences, about 28% of them found once; the top ten carry 5.5% to 6.5%. The sample taken for sequencing was PBMCs. These receptors all stem from a woman aged 18-49 years in good health.

This clonotype has just one count. V and J are TRBV28 and TRBJ2-2, with 9 bases fitting TRBD1. V lost 11 bases, J lost 4 bases, and 11 bases stayed unmatched. Germline CDR1 and CDR2: MDHEN and SYDVKM. The CDR3 spans 15 residues. CDR3: CAAHRDRVSTGELFF. CDR3 DNA: TGTGCCGCCCACCGGGACAGGGTCTCCACCGGGGAGCTGTTTTTT.

V usage is TRBV19 and J usage is TRBJ1-1, with a weak D call TRBD1 (5 bases). The CDR3 runs to 12 residues. Trimming stripped 9 bases from V and 0 bases from J, with 8 bases between. The germline V gene has CDR1 LNHDA and CDR2 SQIVND (reference sequence). CDR3 nucleotides: TGTGCCAGCGGGGCCATGAACACTGAAGCTTTCTTT. Translating gives CASGAMNTEAFF.

The chain uses TRBV29-1 and TRBJ1-1; unclear D gene. CDR1 and CDR2 (germline): SQVTM, ANQGSEA. The V end lost 5 bases, the J end lost 0 bases, and 10 bases lay between the germline ends. This CDR3 spans 13 amino acids. The CDR3 is CSVSFLMNTEAFF. The DNA of the CDR3 is TGCAGCGTTAGTTTCCTGATGAACACTGAAGCTTTCTTT. The full variable domain, completed using reference TRBV29-1 and TRBJ1-1, is SAVISQKPSRDICQRGTSLTIQCQVDSQVTMMFWYRQQPGQSLTLIATANQGSEATYESGFVIDKFPISRPNLTFSTLTVSNMSPEDSSIYLCSVSFLMNTEAFFGQGTRLTVV.

This chain connects TRBV6-2 or TRBV6-3 to TRBJ1-2; 7 bases fit TRBD1. V dropped 11 bases and J dropped 5; count of bases not matched to a gene: 14. The CDR3 runs to 14 residues. CDR1 and CDR2 from the germline V gene are MNHEY and SVGEGT. The CDR3 DNA sequence: TGTGCCGGCGGTTTACAGGGGATACAGTATGGCTACACCTTC. Encoded protein: CAGGLQGIQYGYTF.

This clonotype was seen repeatedly, ten times or more. The junction departs from the called germline gene at one end, perhaps through a read error. V usage is TRBV3-1 and J usage is TRBJ2-1; D remains unclear. The CDR3 extends over 13 amino acids. CDR1 is LGHDT, CDR2 YNNKEL, per germline (reference sequence). As DNA, the CDR3 is TGTGCCAGCAGCCAAGATTTGAAGCGAGGCCAACAGTTC. Protein product: CASSQDLKRGQQF.

This clonotype was observed a handful of times. The chain is built from TRBV9 and TRBJ2-2; D is uncertain. The CDR3 runs 12 residues. V was cut by 4 bases and J by 6 bases, with 7 bases left in between. CDR1 and CDR2 (germline): SGDLS, YYNGEE. DNA of the CDR3: TGTGCCAGCAGCACACAGCCCGGGGAGCTGTTTTTT. Protein sequence: CASSTQPGELFF.

This clonotype was counted many times. V gene TRBV6-1 combines with J gene TRBJ2-2, with 9 bases lining up with TRBD1. V was clipped by 7 bases and J by 1 base; unmatched bases: 1. Germline V CDR1 and CDR2: MNHNS, SASEGT. This CDR3 region has 14 residues. CDR3 region: CASKDRGNTGELFF. The CDR3 region has the DNA TGTGCCAGCAAGGACAGGGGGAACACCGGGGAGCTGTTTTTT.

The V gene is TRBV20-1, the J gene TRBJ2-5; D is undetermined. Germline V gives CDR1 DFQATT, CDR2 SNEGSKA (reference sequence). CDR3 length: 13 residues. Trimming left V 3 bases short and J 2 bases short, with 10 bases between. CDR3 in amino acids: CSASPAVQETQYF. Written as DNA, the CDR3 is TGCAGTGCTAGCCCGGCAGTACAAGAGACCCAGTACTTC.

The rearrangement joins TRBV6-1 to TRBJ1-5; maybe TRBD1 (6 bases). The CDR3 spans 14 residues. The V and J ends lost 7 bases and 2 bases respectively, with 12 bases between them. Germline-derived CDR1 and CDR2 are MNHNS and SASEGT. CDR3 sequence reads: CASKSGGGNQPQHF. In DNA form, the CDR3 reads TGTGCCAGCAAGTCTGGGGGCGGCAATCAGCCCCAGCATTTT.

The rearrangement links TRBV19 to TRBJ2-7, with D uncertain. Per the germline V gene, CDR1 is LNHDA and CDR2 is SQIVND (reference sequence). V lost 3 bases and J 2 bases, leaving 8 bases between the germline ends. The CDR3 is 13 amino acids. As DNA, the CDR3 is TGTGCCAGTAGTATGGACGGAGCCTACGAGCAGTACTTC. Encoded protein: CASSMDGAYEQYF.

With regard to this clonotype: No conserved phenylalanine or tryptophan ends this CDR3, so it is likely a read error. The V and J genes are TRBV19 and TRBJ2-2, with 7 nucleotides matching TRBD2. The J segment lost 4 bases and the V segment lost 7 bases, leaving 3 bases of the junction unmatched. Germline V gene lookup returns CDR1 LNHDA and CDR2 SQIVND (reference sequence). The CDR3 runs to 13 residues. CDR3 sequence reads: CASIAGITGELFL. Written as DNA, the CDR3 is TGTGCCAGTATAGCGGGTATCACCGGGGAGCTGTTTCTT.

The J gene is TRBJ1-2, the V gene TRBV25-1; no clear D gene. The CDR3 totals 11 residues. Germline-derived CDR1 and CDR2 are MGHDK and SYGVNS. V was cut by 1 base and J by 6 bases, with 3 bases left in between. The CDR3 nucleotides read TGTGCCAGCAGTGAATTTGATGGCTACACCTTC. This encodes CASSEFDGYTF.

This chain connects TRBV5-1 to TRBJ1-1, with D perhaps matching TRBD1 (5 bases). Germline CDR1 SGHRS, CDR2 YFSETQ. This CDR3 contains 15 residues. V lost 0 bases and J 4 bases, leaving 13 bases between the germline ends. The CDR3 DNA reads as TGCGCCAGCAGCTTGGGAGCGCAGGGTGGCACTGAAGCTTTCTTT. Protein product: CASSLGAQGGTEAFF.

With regard to this clonotype: This may be a read error: a much more frequent sequence differs by one nucleotide. The J gene is TRBJ1-1, the V gene TRBV5-1; no definite D call. From germline, CDR1 is SGHRS and CDR2 YFSETQ. Between the trimmed V and J ends, which lost 6 bases and 1 base, there was a span of 13 bases. This CDR3 spans 14 amino acids. CDR3 in amino acids: CASIFDGKNTEAFF. The CDR3 DNA is TGCGCCAGCATCTTTGACGGGAAGAACACTGAAGCTTTCTTT.

This clonotype has just a few counts. This sequence joins TRBV6-5 and TRBJ1-1; 11 positions match TRBD1. Germline V gives CDR1 MNHEY, CDR2 SVGAGI. The CDR3 is 16 amino acids. V shed 4 bases and J 5 bases; nucleotides not matched to a gene: 9. The CDR3 is CASSSDRGLGETEAFF. CDR3 nucleotides: TGTGCCAGCAGTTCGGACAGGGGGCTAGGGGAGACTGAAGCTTTCTTT.

This sequence joins TRBV12-3 or TRBV12-4 and TRBJ1-2, with 10 bases identical to TRBD1. The CDR3 loop spans 15 amino acids. Unmatched junction bases numbered 3, after V lost 5 bases and J lost 0 bases. The CDR3 sequence is CASSMGQGTNYGYTF. For the CDR3, the DNA is TGTGCCAGCAGTATGGGACAGGGGACTAACTATGGCTACACCTTC.

The chain combines TRBV2 with TRBJ1-3; D remains ambiguous. The V and J ends lost 8 bases and 3 bases respectively, with 17 bases between them. Germline CDR1 and CDR2: SNHLY and FYNNEI. The CDR3 has 15 amino acids. CDR3 sequence: CASWPLTGLGNTIYF. The CDR3 DNA reads TGTGCCAGCTGGCCCTTGACGGGTCTTGGAAACACCATATATTTT. The full variable domain, completed using reference TRBV2 and TRBJ1-3, is EPEVTQTPSHQVTQMGQEVILRCVPISNHLYFYWYRQILGQKVEFLVSFYNNEISEKSEIFDDQFSVERPDGSNFTLKIRSTKLEDSAMYFCASWPLTGLGNTIYFGEGSWLTVV.